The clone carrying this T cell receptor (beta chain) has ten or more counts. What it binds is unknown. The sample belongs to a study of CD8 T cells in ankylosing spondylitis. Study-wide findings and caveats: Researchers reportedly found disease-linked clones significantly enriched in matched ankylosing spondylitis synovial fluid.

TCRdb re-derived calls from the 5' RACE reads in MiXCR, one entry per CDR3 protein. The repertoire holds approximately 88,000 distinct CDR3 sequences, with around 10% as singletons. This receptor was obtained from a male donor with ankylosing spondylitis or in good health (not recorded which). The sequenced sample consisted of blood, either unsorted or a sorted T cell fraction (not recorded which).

CDR3 loop: CSARGPRQGRGTDTQYF. In DNA form, the CDR3 reads TGCAGTGCTAGAGGGCCCCGACAGGGCCGGGGCACAGATACGCAGTATTTT. The V call is TRBV20-1, the J call TRBJ2-3; 7 bases line up with TRBD1. The germline gives CDR1 DFQATT, CDR2 SNEGSKA (reference sequence). The CDR3 extends over 17 amino acids. V lost 1 base to trimming and J lost 1 base; unmatched junction nucleotides: 11.